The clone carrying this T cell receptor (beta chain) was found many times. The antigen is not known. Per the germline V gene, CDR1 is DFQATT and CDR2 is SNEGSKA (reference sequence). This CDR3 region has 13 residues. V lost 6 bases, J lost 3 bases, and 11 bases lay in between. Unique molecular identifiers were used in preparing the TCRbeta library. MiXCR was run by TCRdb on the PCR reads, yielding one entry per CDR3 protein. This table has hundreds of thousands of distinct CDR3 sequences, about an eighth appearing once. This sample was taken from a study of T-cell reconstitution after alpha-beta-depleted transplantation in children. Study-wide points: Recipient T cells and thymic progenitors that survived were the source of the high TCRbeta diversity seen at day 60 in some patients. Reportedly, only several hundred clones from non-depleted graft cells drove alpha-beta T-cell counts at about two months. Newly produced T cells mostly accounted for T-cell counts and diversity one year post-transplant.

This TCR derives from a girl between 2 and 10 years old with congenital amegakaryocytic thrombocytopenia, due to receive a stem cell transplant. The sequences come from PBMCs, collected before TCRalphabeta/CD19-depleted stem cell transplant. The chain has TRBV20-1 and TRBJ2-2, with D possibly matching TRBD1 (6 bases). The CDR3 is CSARTADTGELFF. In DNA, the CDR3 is TGCAGTGCACGGACAGCGGACACCGGGGAGCTGTTTTTT.